A selection of T cell receptor beta chains follows, all from one sample in a study of T-cell reconstitution after alpha-beta-depleted transplantation in children. TCRdb fed the PCR reads into MiXCR, producing one record per CDR3 protein. The sample lists hundreds of thousands of distinct CDR3 sequences, approximately 16% occurring once. The source was PBMCs from the stem cell graft donor, collected from the stem cell graft. Source of these receptors: a human donor who donated a stem cell graft to a child with acute lymphoblastic leukemia. The CDR3 runs from the conserved cysteine through the conserved F or W. Each record gives: V gene, J gene, CDR3 protein.

>TRBV5-1|TRBJ2-3
CASSYTGVTDTQYF
>TRBV25-1|TRBJ2-5
CASSDPPKETQYF
>TRBV7-3|TRBJ2-2
CASSLIAGGSTGELFF
>TRBV29-1|TRBJ1-5
CSVADRGLAQPQHF
>TRBV3-1|TRBJ1-1
CASSSDRNEAFF
>TRBV7-3|TRBJ1-1
CASSVGRGLDTEAFF
>TRBV7-6|TRBJ2-3
CASSLDRVSTDTQYF
>TRBV19|TRBJ2-7
CASRPTGLAGDEQYF
>TRBV15|TRBJ1-5
CATSRDGAPQHF
>TRBV27|TRBJ1-5
CASSSTGGNQPQHF
>TRBV12-3/TRBV12-4|TRBJ2-5
CASTSLGSAGAEETQYF
>TRBV6-5|TRBJ1-3
CASSYSRLSGNTIYF
>TRBV28|TRBJ1-4
CASSLRGEKLFF
>TRBV9|TRBJ2-2
CASSVVGSTGELFF
>TRBV7-3|TRBJ2-1
CASSVQTGSSYNEQFF
>TRBV29-1|TRBJ1-1
CSVGVVGGTEAFF
>TRBV19|TRBJ2-7
CASRISTGGNDEQYF
>TRBV12-3/TRBV12-4|TRBJ1-4
CASSLRAGNEKLFF
>TRBV3-1|TRBJ1-1
CASSQPYRSLDTEAFF
>TRBV7-9|TRBJ2-5
CASSAGVYQETQYF
>TRBV5-1|TRBJ2-7
CASSLKSARSSYEQYF
>TRBV7-3|TRBJ2-3
CASSFRGRDTQYF
>TRBV14|TRBJ2-1
CASSPRSGTAFNNEQFF
>TRBV20-1|TRBJ1-1
CSARGQRSEAFF
>TRBV27|TRBJ2-7
CASSLYTGTANYQQYF
>TRBV6-2/TRBV6-3|TRBJ1-1
CASSPPTGMRTEAFF
>TRBV7-3|TRBJ1-1
CASSPTPGTGPTEAFF
>TRBV7-3|TRBJ2-5
CASSSPPQETQYF
>TRBV4-1|TRBJ2-7
CASSHRVGEPYEQYF
>TRBV10-3|TRBJ2-1
CAIKGELSNEQFF
>TRBV29-1|TRBJ2-7
CSVWEGGEQYF
>TRBV5-1|TRBJ2-3
CASSLEGYPLQYF
>TRBV14|TRBJ1-1
CASSQDRGAEAFF
>TRBV20-1|TRBJ2-6
CSATPLTGANGLTF
>TRBV20-1|TRBJ2-7
CSAKREYEQYF
>TRBV6-5|TRBJ1-2
CASSSTGGAGLGYGYTF
>TRBV20-1|TRBJ2-7
CSARDGTGLYEQYF
>TRBV9|TRBJ2-3
CASSPQPGLAADTQYF
>TRBV9|TRBJ1-1
CASSGGTGAAPEAFF
>TRBV6-5|TRBJ1-5
CASSYSNRRSNQPQHF
>TRBV15|TRBJ2-3
CATSGTWTANFKTDTQYF
>TRBV7-9|TRBJ2-7
CASSPRASGISYEQYF
>TRBV18|TRBJ2-3
CASSPKDSRFTDTQYF
>TRBV28|TRBJ2-7
CASSYRQPYEQYF
>TRBV7-2|TRBJ2-7
CASSIAGGLYEQYF
>TRBV6-5|TRBJ1-1
CASSYAGTTGGLDTEAFF
>TRBV12-3/TRBV12-4|TRBJ1-2
CASRSTGGLSGYTF
>TRBV29-1|TRBJ2-7
CSVERPGQGGSYEQYF
>TRBV4-1|TRBJ2-5
CASSSTSGSFQYF
>TRBV11-2|TRBJ2-7
CASRLSGYDEQYF
>TRBV20-1|TRBJ1-6
CSASAGSSPLHF
>TRBV20-1|TRBJ2-3
CSASDPWREVTDTQYF